This TCR beta chain is from a study of blood T cells in healthy people across ages. General study results and limits: Compared with aged donors, long-lived donors showed fewer expanded clones, suggesting selection.

This clonotype was observed a handful of times. What it recognizes is unknown. V shed 0 bases and J shed 5 bases, with 17 bases lying between them. This CDR3 is 16 amino acids long. Germline lookup yields CDR1 DFQATT and CDR2 SNEGSKA (reference sequence). The use of a sample-barcoded 5' primer and a J-beta primer mix characterized a second PCR of about 6 to 11 cycles. TCRdb processed the 5' RACE reads anew with MiXCR; each CDR3 protein has one entry. The table lists over 950,000 distinct CDR3 sequences, about 51% of them singletons, with over 20% in the top ten. The V call is TRBV20-1, the J call TRBJ2-1; no definite D call. Sequencing used blood. The source is a woman aged 55-70 years in good health. The CDR3 spells CSARDYRLSSDNEQFF. Written as DNA, the CDR3 is TGCAGTGCTAGAGATTATAGGCTATCATCTGACAATGAGCAGTTCTTC.